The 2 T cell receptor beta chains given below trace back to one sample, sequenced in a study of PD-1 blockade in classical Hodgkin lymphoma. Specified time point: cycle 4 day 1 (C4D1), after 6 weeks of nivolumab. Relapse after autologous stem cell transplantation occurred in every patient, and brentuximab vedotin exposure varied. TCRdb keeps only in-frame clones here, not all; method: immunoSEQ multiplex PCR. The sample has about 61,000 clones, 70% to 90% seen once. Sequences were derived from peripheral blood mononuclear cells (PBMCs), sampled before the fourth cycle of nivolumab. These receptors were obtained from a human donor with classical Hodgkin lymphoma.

The CDR3 protein is CASSRTGENQPQHF. DNA of the CDR3: TGTGCCAGCAGTCGGACAGGCGAGAATCAGCCCCAGCATTTT. This rearrangement joins TRBV6-1 to TRBJ1-5, with TRBD1 matching over 7 bases. The CDR3 length is 14 residues. The V and J ends lost 5 bases and 4 bases, in that order; junction bases with no gene match: 5. CDR1 is MNHNS and CDR2 is SASEGT in the germline V gene.

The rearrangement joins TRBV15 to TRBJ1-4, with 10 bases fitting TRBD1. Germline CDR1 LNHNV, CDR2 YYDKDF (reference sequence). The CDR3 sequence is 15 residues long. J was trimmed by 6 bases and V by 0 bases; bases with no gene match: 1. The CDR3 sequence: CATSREGTGDEKLFF. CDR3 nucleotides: TGTGCCACCAGCAGAGAAGGGACAGGGGATGAAAAACTGTTTTTT.